The clone carrying this T cell receptor (beta chain) occurred a few times. Its antigen remains unknown. The sample belongs to a study of T cell repertoires in cytomegalovirus infection. Study summary: Selected CMV epitopes included recently identified HLA-C-restricted ones as well as well-studied HLA-B-restricted ones. Signatures in public TCR beta sequences pointed to both CMV infection and matching HLA type. Findings of the study overall: Identification of carriers of CMV plus the relevant HLA was performed using cumulative public TCR beta family frequency. Ex vivo responses were dominated by HLA-C-restricted CMV-specific TCR beta clonotypes.

MiXCR was run by TCRdb on the reads, yielding one entry per CDR3 protein. The sample records about 920,000 distinct CDR3 sequences, 25% to 40% being singletons. Trimming cost V 3 bases and J 5 bases, with 14 bases left between them. The CDR3 length is 15 residues. The sequenced sample was cultured CD8+ T cells from PBMCs, obtained from culture after CMV antigen stimulation. The genes are TRBV12-3 or TRBV12-4 and TRBJ2-1, with no clear D. This sequence was found in a human donor in good health (CMV status not recorded). Some clones in this sample may be carry-over from other donors' samples. CDR3 loop: CASSLGNLRDNEQFF. The CDR3 nucleotides are TGTGCCAGCAGTTTGGGGAACCTAAGAGACAATGAGCAGTTCTTC.